Ten or more counts support the clone carrying this T cell receptor beta chain. TCRdb passed the reads through MiXCR, listing each CDR3 protein once. The sample records some 220,000 distinct CDR3 sequences, roughly 26% being singletons. This specimen belongs to a study of kidney transplant recipient with SARS-CoV-2 infection. The V gene end was trimmed by 5 bases and the J gene end by 1 base; junction bases not matched to a gene: 11. The CDR3 is made up of 17 amino acids. Germline CDR1 PRHDT, CDR2 FYEKMQ (reference sequence). This TCR was sampled from a male patient between 25 and 40 years old who had COVID-19 and was a kidney transplant recipient. The graft donor may account for some of the T cells. This chain connects TRBV13 to TRBJ2-1; 7 nucleotides match TRBD2. The sequencing here drew on a blood sample, taken at baseline and on day 111 from a kidney transplant recipient. The CDR3 bases are TGTGCCAGCAGCCTGCGGGGGAGCGGGGTTTCCTACAATGAGCAGTTCTTC. It translates to CASSLRGSGVSYNEQFF.